This T cell receptor beta chain is from a study of blood T cell repertoires in COVID-19. This clone was seen more than once but under ten times. Method: immunoSEQ multiplex PCR; TCRdb's copy keeps in-frame clones and lacks some. The repertoire has around 230,000 clones, roughly nine tenths of them found once; the top ten carry around 7.2%. V was shortened by 0 bases and J by 0 bases, with 7 bases between the two germline ends. The CDR3 has 16 amino acids. Per the germline V gene, CDR1 is SGHKS and CDR2 is YYEKEE (reference sequence). This chain links TRBV5-5 with TRBJ1-6; no reliable D call. The sequence was collected from a man in his sixties who had recovered from COVID-19. Sequenced input: peripheral blood. DNA for the CDR3: TGTGCCAGCAGCTTGGGAGGCAGCTCCTATAATTCACCCCTCCACTTT. It encodes CASSLGGSSYNSPLHF.